Listed below are T cell receptor beta chains from one sample, sequenced in a study of shared clonotypes between healthy human individuals. Measured with immunoSEQ multiplex PCR; TCRdb has only the in-frame clones, and not every one. The table includes nearly 500,000 clones, about three quarters detected once. Sample: PBMCs. These receptors were taken from a woman aged 35 to 49 in good health. Some clones in this sample may be carry-over from other donors' samples. Both conserved end residues are part of each CDR3. D genes are given only for firm matches. Some rows mark clone size as missing; the rest say once, few, many or name a class of expanded clone.

v_call	j_call	d_call	clone_size	cdr3_nt	cdr3_aa
TRBV28	TRBJ2-3	-	once	TGTGCCAGCCCCCCGGGCGATCTTGTTGTCACAGATACGCAGTATTTT	CASPPGDLVVTDTQYF
TRBV6-4	TRBJ2-3	-	once	TGTGCCAGCAGTACTGCGAGTGGAGATACAGATACGCAGTATTTT	CASSTASGDTDTQYF
TRBV18	TRBJ2-1	TRBD2	-	TGTGCCAGCTCACCCACTAGCGGCTACAATGAGCAGTTCTTC	CASSPTSGYNEQFF
TRBV6-7	TRBJ1-5	-	-	TGTGCCAGCAGTTACTCGGGCGATCAGCCCCAGCATTTT	CASSYSGDQPQHF
TRBV27	TRBJ2-1	-	-	TGTGCCAGCAGCAGTACCACAGGGAACAATGAGCAGTTCTTC	CASSSTTGNNEQFF
TRBV6-5	TRBJ2-1	-	-	TGTGCCAGCAGTTACTCCGAGTTTTTGTACAATGAGCAGTTCTTC	CASSYSEFLYNEQFF
TRBV5-6	TRBJ1-2	-	-	TGTGCCAGCAGCATCCCTCATCGGGGGCTGGATGGCTACACCTTC	CASSIPHRGLDGYTF
TRBV5-1	TRBJ1-1	-	few	TGCGCCAGCAGCCTCCGGGGGCAAACTGAAGCTCTCTTT	CASSLRGQTEALF
TRBV4-2	TRBJ2-7	TRBD2	-	TGTGCCAGCAGCCAAGGAGGGTCTAGCGGTTACTACGAGCAGTACTTC	CASSQGGSSGYYEQYF
TRBV5-4	TRBJ1-2	-	-	TGTGCCAGCAGCTTGGCCTACGGGGGTAGCTACACCTTC	CASSLAYGGSYTF
TRBV6-6	TRBJ2-7	TRBD2	-	TGTGCCAGCAGTTACTCGGTCCTAGCGGGAGTCCACGAGCAGTACTTC	CASSYSVLAGVHEQYF
TRBV19	TRBJ2-7	TRBD1	once	TGTGCCAGTAGTATTAATCCGGGACAGGGGGTCTACGAGCAGTACTTC	CASSINPGQGVYEQYF
TRBV2	TRBJ2-7	TRBD2	-	TGTGCCAGCAGTGTATCCGCGGGAGGGTACGAGCAGTACTTC	CASSVSAGGYEQYF
TRBV7-2	TRBJ2-3	TRBD2	-	TGTGCCAGCAGCAGAACGACTAGCGCAGATACGCAGTATTTT	CASSRTTSADTQYF
TRBV10-3	TRBJ1-1	TRBD1	-	TGTGCCGCAACCGCCTCCGGGACAGGGGGTGGTGAAGCTTTCTTT	CAATASGTGGGEAFF
TRBV7-6	TRBJ2-7	TRBD1	many	TGTGCCAGCAGCTTAGCAGGGGGCTGGGAGCAGTACTTC	CASSLAGGWEQYF
TRBV5-5	TRBJ2-7	-	-	TGTGCCAGCAGCCCTTTCGTTTATACAGGCTACGAGCAGTACTTC	CASSPFVYTGYEQYF
TRBV28	TRBJ2-4	-	-	TGTGCCAGCAGTTTTCAGGGAGGAGACATTCAGTACTTC	CASSFQGGDIQYF
TRBV5-1	TRBJ2-5	-	-	TGCGCCAGCAGCAATCCGAGGGACCACTTTGGGGAGACCCAGTACTTC	CASSNPRDHFGETQYF
TRBV7-9	TRBJ2-2	TRBD2	-	TGTGCCAGCACCCTAGCGGGAGACGGAACCGGGGAGCTGTTTTTT	CASTLAGDGTGELFF
TRBV11-2	TRBJ2-7	TRBD2	-	TGTGCCAGCAGCCCGGGACTACACCCCTACGAGCAGTACTTC	CASSPGLHPYEQYF
TRBV19	TRBJ1-5	TRBD1	-	TGTGCCAGTAGTGCGATCCCGGGACAGGGTTCCAATCAGCCCCAGCATTTT	CASSAIPGQGSNQPQHF
TRBV7-2	TRBJ2-1	-	-	TGTGCCAGCAGCTTATCGCTAGCAAACTACAATGAGCAGTTCTTC	CASSLSLANYNEQFF
TRBV18	TRBJ2-7	-	-	TGTGCCAGCTCACCGTGGGAAACGAACGAGCAGTACTTC	CASSPWETNEQYF